This T cell receptor beta chain is drawn from a study of radiation and T cells in renal cell carcinoma. This clone was detected a few times. Profiled with immunoSEQ multiplex PCR; TCRdb holds only in-frame clones, not every one. The table includes about 90,000 clones, more than 65% detected once. As to time point: blood 4 weeks post-SBRT, at nephrectomy. As for treatment: 15 Gy SBRT to primary tumor, nephrectomy 4 weeks later. Trimming took 5 bases from V and 0 from J, leaving 14 bases between them. The V gene's germline CDR1 is MDHEN and CDR2 SYDVKM. This CDR3 has 15 amino acids. The source material was blood, sampled from a patient whose treatment included radiotherapy and nephrectomy. The V call is TRBV28, the J call TRBJ2-7, with TRBD2 as a possible D gene (6 bases). This clonotype originated in a man in his sixties with renal cell carcinoma. CDR3 protein: CASSTPQRASYEQYF. Here the CDR3 DNA reads TGTGCCAGCAGTACCCCCCAGCGGGCCTCCTACGAGCAGTACTTC.